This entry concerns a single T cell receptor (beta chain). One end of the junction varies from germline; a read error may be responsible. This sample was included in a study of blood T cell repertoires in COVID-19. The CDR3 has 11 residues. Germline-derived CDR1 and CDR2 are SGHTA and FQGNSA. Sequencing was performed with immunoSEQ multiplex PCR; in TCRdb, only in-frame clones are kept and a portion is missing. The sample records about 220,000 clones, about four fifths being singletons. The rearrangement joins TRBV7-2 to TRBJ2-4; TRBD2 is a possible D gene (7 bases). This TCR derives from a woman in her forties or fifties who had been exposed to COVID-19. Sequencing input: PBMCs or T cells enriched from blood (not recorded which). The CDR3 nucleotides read TGTGCCAGCAGCTTAGCCGGGGGGCTGCACTTC. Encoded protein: CASSLAGGLHF.